This TCR beta chain was recorded in a study of Graves' ophthalmopathy and Graves' hyperthyroidism. The study, taken as a whole, reports: Cross-validated, the 13-signature model showed 87.88%/81.08% sensitivity/specificity, and 80%/75% in the test set. Blood repertoires reportedly contained most expanded thyroid clonotypes above 0.001 frequency. With 60% to 71% sensitivity and approximately 72% specificity, the model predicted ophthalmopathy progression.

Germline CDR1 reads SNHLY; CDR2 reads FYNNEI. The junction had 8 bases not matched to a gene; V was cut back by 1 base and J by 4 bases. This CDR3 has 19 amino acids. Clinical symptoms, serum thyroxine, TRAb, thyroid ultrasound and orbital computed tomography formed the basis of diagnosis. Using RNA transcripts, the TCR beta CDR3 regions were amplified. An opening RT-PCR round employed HTBI primers and preceded a second-round multiplex PCR. MiXCR, run by TCRdb on the multiplex PCR reads, gives a single entry per CDR3 protein. The sample holds about 550,000 distinct CDR3 sequences; 35% to 40% are singletons and the top ten take about 4.1%. This clonotype was counted ten times or more. Its antigen is still unknown.

The receptor was isolated from an adult man with Graves' hyperthyroidism. This chain uses TRBV2 with TRBJ2-6; TRBD2 matches at 12 bases. Sequencing used peripheral blood or thyroid tissue (not recorded which). Here the CDR3 reads CASSEGLTSGGFGANVLTF. The CDR3 DNA reads TGTGCCAGCAGTGAAGGTTTGACTAGCGGGGGATTCGGGGCCAACGTCCTGACTTTC.